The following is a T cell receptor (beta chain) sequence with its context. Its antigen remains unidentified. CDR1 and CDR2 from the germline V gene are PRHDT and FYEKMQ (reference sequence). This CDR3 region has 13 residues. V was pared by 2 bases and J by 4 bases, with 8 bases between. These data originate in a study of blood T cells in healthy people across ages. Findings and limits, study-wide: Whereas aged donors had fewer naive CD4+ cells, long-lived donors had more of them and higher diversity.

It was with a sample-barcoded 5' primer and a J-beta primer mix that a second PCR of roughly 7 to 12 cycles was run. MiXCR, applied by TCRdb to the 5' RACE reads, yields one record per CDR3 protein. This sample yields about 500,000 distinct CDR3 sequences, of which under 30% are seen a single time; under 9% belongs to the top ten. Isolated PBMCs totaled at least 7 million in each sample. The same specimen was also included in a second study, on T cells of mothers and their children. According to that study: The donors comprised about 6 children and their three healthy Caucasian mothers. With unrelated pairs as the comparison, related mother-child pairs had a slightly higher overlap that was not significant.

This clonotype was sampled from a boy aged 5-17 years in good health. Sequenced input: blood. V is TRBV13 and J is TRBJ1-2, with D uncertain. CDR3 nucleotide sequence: TGTGCCAGCAGCTTATACCCCAGCTATGGCTACACCTTC. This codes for CASSLYPSYGYTF.